The source of this T cell receptor (beta chain) is a study of blood T cells in healthy people across ages. As for this clonotype: Its specificity is not known.

Alongside a J-beta primer mix, a sample-barcoded 5' primer served in a second PCR lasting roughly 6 to 11 cycles. Researchers report that each sample yielded at least 3 million CDR3-containing paired-end reads. TCRdb re-analysed the 5' RACE reads in MiXCR, keeping a single row per CDR3 protein. Here the sample spans hundreds of thousands of distinct CDR3 sequences, 48% being singletons. The length of the CDR3 is 17 residues. Germline values: CDR1 MNHEY, CDR2 SMNVEV (reference sequence). The ends lost 3 bases at V and 0 bases at J; junction bases unmatched: 5. Collection of roughly 10 milliliters of peripheral blood was performed for each donor. Study results and limitations: A strong correlation between TCR beta diversity and naive T cell percentage was seen. Age brought a roughly linear fall in TCR beta diversity measured per million T cells.

V gene TRBV27 combines with J gene TRBJ2-4, with 10 bases identical to TRBD1. The sequencing sample was made of blood. The TCR comes from a man between 25 and 39 years old in good health. The CDR3 DNA sequence: TGTGCCAGCAGTTTCCGGACAGGGGGGTTAGCCAAAAACATTCAGTACTTC. Its translation is CASSFRTGGLAKNIQYF.